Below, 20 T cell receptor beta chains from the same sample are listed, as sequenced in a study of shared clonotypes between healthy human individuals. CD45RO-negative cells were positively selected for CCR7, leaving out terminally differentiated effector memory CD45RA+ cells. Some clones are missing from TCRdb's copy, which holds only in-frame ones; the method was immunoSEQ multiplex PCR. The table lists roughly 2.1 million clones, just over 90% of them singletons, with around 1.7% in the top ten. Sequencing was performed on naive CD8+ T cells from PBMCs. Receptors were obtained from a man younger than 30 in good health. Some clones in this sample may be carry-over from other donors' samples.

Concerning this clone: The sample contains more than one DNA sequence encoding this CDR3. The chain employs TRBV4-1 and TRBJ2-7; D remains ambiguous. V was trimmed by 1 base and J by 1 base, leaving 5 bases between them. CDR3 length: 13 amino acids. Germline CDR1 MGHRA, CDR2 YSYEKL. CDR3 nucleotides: TGCGCCAGCAGCCAAGGTCGATCCTACGAGCAGTACTTC. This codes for CASSQGRSYEQYF.

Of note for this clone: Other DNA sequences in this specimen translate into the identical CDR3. CDR3 DNA sequence: TGCGCCAGCAGCCAAGATAGCGGGAGCTACAATGAGCAGTTCTTC. Amino acids: CASSQDSGSYNEQFF. The chain joins TRBV4-3 to TRBJ2-1; 9 bases line up with TRBD2. The CDR3 consists of 15 residues. CDR1 LGHNA and CDR2 YSLEER come from the germline V gene. The V and J ends lost 0 bases and 3 bases, in that order; junction bases with no gene match: 0.

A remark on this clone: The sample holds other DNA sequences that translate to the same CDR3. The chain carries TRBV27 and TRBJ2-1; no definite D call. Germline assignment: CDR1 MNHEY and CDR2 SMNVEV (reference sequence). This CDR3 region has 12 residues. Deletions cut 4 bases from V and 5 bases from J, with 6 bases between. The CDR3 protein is CASSSRDNEQFF. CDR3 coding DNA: TGTGCCAGCAGTTCAAGGGACAATGAGCAGTTCTTC.

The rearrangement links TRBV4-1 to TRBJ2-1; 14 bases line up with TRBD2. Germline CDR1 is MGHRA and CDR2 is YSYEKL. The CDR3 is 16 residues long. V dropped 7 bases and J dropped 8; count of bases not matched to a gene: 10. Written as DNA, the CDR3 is TGCGCCAGCACCCGACTAGCGGGAGGGATTGTCCATGAGCAGTTCTTC. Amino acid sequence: CASTRLAGGIVHEQFF.

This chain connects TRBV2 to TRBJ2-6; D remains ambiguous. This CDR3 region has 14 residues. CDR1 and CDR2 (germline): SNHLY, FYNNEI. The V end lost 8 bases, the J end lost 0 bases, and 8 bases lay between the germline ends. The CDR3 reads CASGPPSGANVLTF. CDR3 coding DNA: TGTGCCAGCGGGCCCCCCTCTGGGGCCAACGTCCTGACTTTC.

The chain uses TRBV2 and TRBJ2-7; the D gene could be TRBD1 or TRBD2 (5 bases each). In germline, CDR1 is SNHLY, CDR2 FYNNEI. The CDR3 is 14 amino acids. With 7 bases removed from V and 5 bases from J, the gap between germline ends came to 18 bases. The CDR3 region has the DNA TGTGCCAGCAACGGGGCCGCTTGGTCCGACGAGCAGTACTTC. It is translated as CASNGAAWSDEQYF.

CDR3 DNA sequence: TGTGCCAGCAGTGCCTACGTGAGCTCCTACGAGCAGTACTTC. Residues: CASSAYVSSYEQYF. The genes are TRBV6-5 and TRBJ2-7; no reliable D call. The germline gives CDR1 MNHEY, CDR2 SVGAGI. The V end was cut by 5 bases, the J end by 0 bases, with 11 bases between. The CDR3 runs to 14 residues.

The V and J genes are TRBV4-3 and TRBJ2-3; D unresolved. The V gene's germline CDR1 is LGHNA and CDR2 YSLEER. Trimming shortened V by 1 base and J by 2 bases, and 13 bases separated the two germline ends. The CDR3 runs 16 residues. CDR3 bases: TGCGCCAGCAGCCAAGGACTGGTGCTCGACACAGATACGCAGTATTTT. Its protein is CASSQGLVLDTDTQYF.

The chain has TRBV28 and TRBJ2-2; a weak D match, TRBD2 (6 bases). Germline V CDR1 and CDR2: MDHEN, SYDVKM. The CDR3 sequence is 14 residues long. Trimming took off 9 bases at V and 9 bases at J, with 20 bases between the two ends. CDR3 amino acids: CARPNRDWDRELFF. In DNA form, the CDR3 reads TGTGCCAGGCCTAATCGGGACTGGGACCGGGAGCTGTTTTTT.

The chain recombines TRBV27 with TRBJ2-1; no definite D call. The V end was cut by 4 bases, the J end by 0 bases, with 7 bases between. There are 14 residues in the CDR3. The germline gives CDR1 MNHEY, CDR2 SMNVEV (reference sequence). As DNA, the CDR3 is TGTGCCAGCAGTTCCACTGCCTCCTACAATGAGCAGTTCTTC. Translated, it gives CASSSTASYNEQFF.

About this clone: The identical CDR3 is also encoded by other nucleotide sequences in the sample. CDR3 residues: CASSYSSSYEQYF. The CDR3 DNA reads as TGTGCCAGCAGTTACTCGTCCAGCTACGAGCAGTACTTC. The rearrangement joins TRBV6-5 to TRBJ2-5; D gene unclear. The DNA matches TRBJ2-7 better at its end, which makes the J call doubtful. Germline V lookup: CDR1 MNHEY, CDR2 SVGAGI. This CDR3 has 13 residues.

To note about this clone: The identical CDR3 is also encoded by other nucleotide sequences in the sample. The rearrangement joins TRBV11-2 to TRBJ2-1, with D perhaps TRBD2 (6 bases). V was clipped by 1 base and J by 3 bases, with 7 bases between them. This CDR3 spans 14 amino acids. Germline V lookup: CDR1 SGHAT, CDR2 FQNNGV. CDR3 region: CASSLGLDYNEQFF. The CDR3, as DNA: TGTGCCAGCAGCTTAGGACTAGACTACAATGAGCAGTTCTTC.

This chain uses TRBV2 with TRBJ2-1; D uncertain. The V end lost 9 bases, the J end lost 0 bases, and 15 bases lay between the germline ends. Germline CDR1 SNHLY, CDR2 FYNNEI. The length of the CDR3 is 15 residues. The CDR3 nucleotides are TGTGCCAGGGAGAGAAGAAAGAGCTCCTACAATGAGCAGTTCTTC. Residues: CARERRKSSYNEQFF.

Here the CDR3 reads CSVAPGQGISLNYGYTF. CDR3 DNA: TGCAGCGTCGCCCCGGGACAGGGCATAAGCCTTAACTATGGCTACACCTTC. The chain combines TRBV29-1 with TRBJ1-2, with 9 bases identical to TRBD1. The CDR3 has 17 residues. V lost 6 bases to trimming and J lost 1 base; unmatched junction nucleotides: 15. Looked up from germline, CDR1 is SQVTM and CDR2 is ANQGSEA.

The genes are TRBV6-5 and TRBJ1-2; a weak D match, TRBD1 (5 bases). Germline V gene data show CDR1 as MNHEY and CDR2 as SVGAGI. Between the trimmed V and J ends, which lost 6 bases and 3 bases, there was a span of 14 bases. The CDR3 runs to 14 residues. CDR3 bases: TGTGCCAGCAGGGGTTCGTCAGGGCACTATGGCTACACCTTC. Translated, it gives CASRGSSGHYGYTF.

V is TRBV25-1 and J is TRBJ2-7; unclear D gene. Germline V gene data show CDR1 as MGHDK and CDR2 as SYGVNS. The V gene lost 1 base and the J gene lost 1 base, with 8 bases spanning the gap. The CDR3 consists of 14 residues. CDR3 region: CASSESDASYEQYF. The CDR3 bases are TGTGCCAGCAGTGAATCGGACGCTTCCTACGAGCAGTACTTC.

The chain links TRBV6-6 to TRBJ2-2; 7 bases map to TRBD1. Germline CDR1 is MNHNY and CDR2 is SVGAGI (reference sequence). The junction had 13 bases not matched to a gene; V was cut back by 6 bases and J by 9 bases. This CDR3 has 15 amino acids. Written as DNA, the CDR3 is TGTGCCAGCAGACTCGGACAGGCGGGCATTTGGGAGCTGTTTTTT. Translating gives CASRLGQAGIWELFF.

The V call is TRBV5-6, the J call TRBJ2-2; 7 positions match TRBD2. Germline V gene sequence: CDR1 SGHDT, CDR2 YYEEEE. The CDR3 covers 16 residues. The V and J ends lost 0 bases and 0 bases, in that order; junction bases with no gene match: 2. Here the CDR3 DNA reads TGTGCCAGCAGCTTGGAGGCGGGGGCGAACACCGGGGAGCTGTTTTTT. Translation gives CASSLEAGANTGELFF.

CDR3 region: CASSEAAHRVEYGYTF. The CDR3 DNA follows: TGCGCCAGCAGCGAAGCCGCACACAGGGTAGAGTATGGCTACACCTTC. The rearrangement links TRBV4-1 to TRBJ1-2; TRBD1 might be the D (6 bases). Germline-derived CDR1 and CDR2 are MGHRA and YSYEKL. CDR3 size: 16 residues. V lost 5 bases to trimming and J lost 5 bases, with 21 bases between them.

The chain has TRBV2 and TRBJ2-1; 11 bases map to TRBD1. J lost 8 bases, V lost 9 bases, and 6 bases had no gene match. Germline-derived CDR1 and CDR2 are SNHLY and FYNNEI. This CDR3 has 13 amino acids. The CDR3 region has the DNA TGTGCCAGAGAGGACAGGGGGCTCGATGAGCAGTTCTTC. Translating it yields CAREDRGLDEQFF.